This record looks at one TCR beta chain sequence and its context. Antigen: not known. Second doses at about 4 or about 12 weeks were pooled. This specimen comes from a study of T cell responses to AZD1222 COVID-19 vaccine. TCRdb keeps only in-frame clones here, not all; method: immunoSEQ multiplex PCR. The table shows under 85,000 clones, with 90% occurring only once. Overall study findings and caveats: Repertoire sampling happened only post peak T cell response. Among those given AZD1222, only 6 or 7 were seropositive at baseline.

Germline V CDR1 and CDR2: SGHTA, FQGTGA. This CDR3 comprises 14 residues. The V gene end was trimmed by 5 bases and the J gene end by 2 bases; junction bases not matched to a gene: 4. The chain joins TRBV7-3 to TRBJ1-1, with 8 nucleotides matching TRBD1. The origin of this receptor is an adult who received the AZD1222 COVID-19 vaccine. The sample here was peripheral blood, taken 28 days after the second AZD1222 dose. The CDR3 nucleotides read TGTGCCAGCAGCCCAGACAGGGGAAACACTGAAGCTTTCTTT. It translates to CASSPDRGNTEAFF.